Reported below is one T cell receptor beta chain. This clone was counted between two and nine times. What antigen it recognizes has not been identified. The record has no base qualities; no much larger clone is one base away. Its CDR3 holds 14 amino acids, cysteine through phenylalanine. Of the read, only the CDR3 DNA is kept; its 42 bases are in frame from base 1. The germline V and J ends show losses of 6 bases and 4 bases respectively, and no gene match explains 4 bases of the junction. Based on the germline V gene, the CDR1 and CDR2 sequences are SQVTM and ANQGSEA. The cohort was made up of around 720 healthy bone marrow donors. All cohort members were sampled while nominally healthy, although unrecorded immune exposures were likely present. The donor tested CMV seronegative and was one of the 352 seronegative cohort members. Each donor provided a peripheral blood sample, and peripheral blood mononuclear cells were used for TCR beta sequencing. Genomic DNA extraction from the blood cell samples was performed with the Qiagen DNeasy Blood Extraction Kit.

This sample stems from a study of cytomegalovirus exposure and HLA in healthy donors (dated by TCRdb to the late 2010s). Regarding the complete study: In an earlier analysis of 587 of the donors, 250 to 350 Gb of sequence data and 90 million to 120 million unique TCR beta sequences from approximately 180 million T cells were reported. Donor age, sex, ethnicity and CMV serostatus were compiled together with the repertoire data. Rather than drawing on any new phenotypic data, the later analysis identified candidate immune exposures from TCR beta sequences and the way those sequences occurred across donors. Roughly 5 DR-DQ haplotypes were handled as single units for association and clustering, since linkage in the cohort was strong. The study was designed to test whether signatures of past pathogen exposure could be identified by cataloging public T cell receptors. Around 330 gigabases of sequencing data and roughly 81 million unique TCR sequences made up an early release that covered 500 to 650 HLA-typed donors. Every discovery cohort repertoire had been produced on one sequencing platform. The genetic ancestry cluster associated with self-reported Caucasian donors included 70% to 85% of the roughly 400 genotyped donors. A later analysis re-analyzed previously published TCR beta repertoires from approximately 670 donors and added high-resolution HLA genotyping to study TCR occurrence patterns. Besides the first cohort of approximately 670 subjects, a separate validation cohort made up of 120 different subjects was used. HLA typing included class I and class II loci at four-digit resolution. Across approximately 400 genotyped donors of the cohort, an average of 235,054 unique TCR beta nucleotide sequences per donor were sequenced, and around 20% of those sequences were non-productive. An earlier analysis of some 600 of the donors applied high-throughput TCR beta sequencing to assess whether each TCR beta V gene segment acted as functional or pseudogenic. A later genetic analysis took genome-wide SNP genotypes for about 65% of the 666 donors and used that subset as a discovery cohort. The study combined high-throughput TCR immunosequencing, statistical association of individual TCRs with disease status, and machine learning to predict cytomegalovirus infection status. The number of donors typed differed by locus, with 629-630 for A, B, C, DRB1 and DQB1, roughly 550 for DQA1, some 570 for DPA1, and some 440 for DPB1. Using immunosequencing, the study profiled T cell repertoires from 666 subjects and related those repertoires to cytomegalovirus serostatus. Overall results and qualifications from the work: Strong co-occurrence of HLA alleles, especially DR and DQ, made assigning TCR associations to individual alleles difficult. A later analysis found that HLA-associated TCR beta chains were more clonally expanded and had lower generation probabilities than equally common non-associated chains. Because counts were too low, around 18 rarely observed V segments, including chromosome 9 orphons, were left out of the earlier analysis of a few hundred of the donors. In vitro tests confirmed that a few of the cytomegalovirus-associated TCR beta chains recognize cytomegalovirus antigens. In a later genetic analysis, fewer N-insertions in productive TCRs were reported among donors in an Asian-associated ancestry cluster than the roughly 640-donor mean. Immune exposure information for the cohort was limited to CMV serostatus. It was suggested by the authors that the approach could potentially be generalized to other disease states and immunological phenotypes. This cohort had only TCR beta chains sequenced, and the lack of alpha or paired-chain data limited which features could be detected. Correlated functional status among segregating V segments might be attributable to linkage disequilibrium, but an unknown experimental factor could not be ruled out. In a later analysis, several top co-occurrence clusters were reported to appear linked to parvovirus B19, influenza, CMV and Epstein-Barr virus. The study gave a list of 150 to 200 TCR beta chains associated with cytomegalovirus. In an earlier analysis of 500 to 650 of the donors, most TCR beta V segments appeared in productive rearrangements about 87% or about 30% of the time, broadly matching IMGT annotations. A further reported finding was that TCR beta sequences accurately predicted the HLA-A and HLA-B alleles for most subjects in the first cohort. The classifier was reported to diagnose cytomegalovirus status with high specificity and sensitivity in both the original cohort and the validation cohort. Some IMGT-functional V segments, including TRBV6-2 and TRBV6-3, could not be distinguished by the 87-base-pair reads and were therefore excluded. A later analysis associated 15,000 to 20,000 TCR beta sequences with specific HLA alleles at a false discovery rate of 0.05. Because some donors lacked HLA typing at each locus, the association tests relied only on the typed subset. According to a later analysis, most CMV-associated TCR beta chains appeared to be HLA-restricted, and the HLA associations seemed to be driven largely by CMV exposure. A group of highly shared sequence variants was considered likely to be a technical artifact of the sequencing pipeline. Sequencing depth was assumed to be roughly uniform across donors in the presence/absence analyses, though that assumption may not hold. In a later analysis, TCR association rates were found to vary across HLA loci, with the most associated TCRs seen for DRB1 alleles and the fewest for HLA-C alleles. V-gene and J-gene trimming of TCR beta chains was associated with a missense DCLRE1C variant in a later genetic analysis, and the association was replicated in an independent cohort. Most TCR sequences were observed very rarely across donors, whereas some public TCRs were present in many individuals.

Library preparation was by the immunoSEQ multiplex PCR assay. The multiplex PCR relied on a mix of 60 forward primers for TCR Vbeta segments and 13 reverse primers for TCR Jbeta segments. The CDR3 region of rearranged TCR beta genes was amplified from genomic DNA with a multiplex PCR assay. On the Illumina HiSeq System, the amplified TCR beta libraries were sequenced as 87-base-pair reads. The paper's processing steps were these. A later analysis tallied 80 million to 95 million unique TCR beta chains across the 650 to 750 repertoires, and about 12 million of those chains were shared by two or more donors. Raw reads were error-corrected and collapsed into unique sequences with a nearest-neighbor algorithm that merged closely related sequences to remove PCR and sequencing errors. CDR3 sequences were aligned to IMGT reference sequences to assign V, D and J gene segments. For a sequence to be retained, at least a six-nucleotide match to both a V gene segment and a J gene segment was required. A rearrangement was called productive if the CDR3 had no stop codons and remained in frame with V and J, and every other rearrangement was called non-productive. CDR3 was defined by IMGT convention, running from the second conserved V-encoded cysteine to the conserved J-encoded phenylalanine. The earlier analysis of more than 450 of the donors excluded sequences that lacked an unambiguous match to a single V gene segment. An earlier analysis of some 610 of the donors called V segments functional above 56.7% productive rearrangements and segregating when the between-donor standard deviation exceeded 5%. To diagnose cytomegalovirus status from the catalog of TCR beta chain sequences, a statistical classification framework was built. In a later analysis, V and J genes were assigned by comparing TCR nucleotide sequences against IMGT/GENE-DB human TR gene sequences. In a later analysis, CDR3 sequences and most-parsimonious VDJ recombination scenarios were assigned using the TCRdist pipeline. In a later analysis, each TCR beta chain was defined by its CDR3 amino acid sequence together with its V-gene family, and reads without a unique V-gene family were excluded. A later analysis removed 592 highly shared, low-generation-probability nucleotide sequences to deal with suspected cross-contamination and a sequencing artifact. In a later analysis, a clonal expansion index was calculated for each public chain from normalized within-repertoire ranks of inferred template counts. A later analysis computed generation probabilities with a VDJ recombination model fitted to out-of-frame rearrangements, and checked the results against IGoR. In a later analysis, hypergeometric tests were used to score TCR-TCR, TCR-HLA and TCR-CMV co-occurrence, with a repertoire-size bias correction applied to TCR pairs. A later analysis estimated false discovery rates by permuting HLA or CMV assignments 20 times. A later analysis grouped co-occurring TCRs with DBSCAN, adding TCRdist sequence similarity when clustering within HLA-allele-positive subsets. Repertoires with fewer than 30,000 or more than 120,000 public chains, plus five repertoires with anomalous nucleotide sharing, were excluded from co-occurrence clustering. TCRdb's version of the immuneACCESS table is confined to in-frame rearrangements and falls short of the full clone set. An unresolved V gene accounts for under half of the shortfall where checked; the remainder is of unknown origin. V and J calls and clone size are as listed in that table; D and trimming were resolved from the DNA. In all, the sample holds around 140,000 clones, and 82% of those were seen once. The top ten clones comprise around 2% of the sample.

The sequence is built from TRBV29-1 and TRBJ2-1, with 12 bases in between that match TRBD2. Sequences were obtained from PBMCs. The receptor comes from a woman between 40 and 50 years old in good health and CMV-seronegative. The CDR3 corresponds to CSVGLAGLYNEQFF. The nucleotide sequence reads as follows: TGCAGCGTGGGACTAGCGGGCCTATACAATGAGCAGTTCTTC.